These 18 T cell receptor beta chains came from one sample sequenced in a study of T cell responses to AZD1222 COVID-19 vaccine. TCRdb keeps only in-frame clones here, not all; method: immunoSEQ multiplex PCR. The sample includes roughly 200,000 clones, almost 90% of them seen just once. The sequencing used peripheral blood, collected on day 0 of AZD1222 vaccination. The receptor source for this set is an adult in good health.

V usage is TRBV10-3 and J usage is TRBJ1-4; TRBD1 matches 10 bases. The CDR3 sequence is 17 residues long. In germline, CDR1 is ENHRY, CDR2 SYGVKD. Trimming removed 10 bases from V and 4 bases from J; junction bases left unmatched: 15. The CDR3 protein is CATLFPDRGSDNEKLFF. Written as DNA, the CDR3 is TGTGCCACCCTTTTTCCGGACAGGGGGTCCGATAATGAAAAACTGTTTTTT.

The J gene is TRBJ2-7, the V gene TRBV7-2; 8 nucleotides align to TRBD1. V was clipped by 8 bases and J by 0 bases; unmatched bases: 6. CDR3 length equals 14 residues. CDR1 and CDR2 from the germline V gene are SGHTA and FQGNSA. CDR3 sequence reads: CASGEGQGSYEQYF. The CDR3 coding sequence is TGTGCCAGCGGTGAAGGACAGGGCTCCTACGAGCAGTACTTC.

In this sample, this clone turned up once. The CDR3 nucleotides read TGTGCCAGCAGCTTAGGACAGGGTTTATCCGAGCAGTACTTC. Translated, it gives CASSLGQGLSEQYF. V gene TRBV7-3 combines with J gene TRBJ2-7; 8 positions match TRBD1. The CDR3 consists of 14 residues. V shed 2 bases and J 6 bases; nucleotides not matched to a gene: 6. Germline CDR1 reads SGHTA; CDR2 reads FQGTGA.

CDR3 sequence: CASSIARLNTGELFF. The DNA for the CDR3 is TGTGCCAGTAGTATCGCCAGGTTGAACACCGGGGAGCTGTTTTTT. The gene calls are TRBV19 and TRBJ2-2; D is unclear. The CDR3 is made up of 15 amino acids. Trimming pared 3 bases from V and 1 base from J, leaving 9 bases between. The V gene's germline CDR1 is LNHDA and CDR2 SQIVND (reference sequence).

This chain joins TRBV28 and TRBJ1-1; a weak D match, TRBD1 (5 bases). The germline V gene encodes CDR1 MDHEN and CDR2 SYDVKM. V was pared by 0 bases and J by 0 bases, with 8 bases between. CDR3 size: 15 residues. The CDR3 loop reads CASSLWEGLNTEAFF. CDR3 bases: TGTGCCAGCAGTTTATGGGAGGGGCTGAACACTGAAGCTTTCTTT.

Only a few counts were recorded for this clone. This chain uses TRBV9 with TRBJ2-2, with 8 positions matching TRBD2. The CDR3 extends over 18 amino acids. CDR1 SGDLS and CDR2 YYNGEE come from the germline V gene. V shed 3 bases, J shed 0 bases, and the junction held 10 bases outside the gene matches. CDR3 region: CASSGGGLAGSNTGELFF. For the CDR3, the DNA is TGTGCCAGCAGCGGAGGGGGGCTAGCGGGTTCGAACACCGGGGAGCTGTTTTTT.

This chain joins TRBV6-5 and TRBJ2-5, with 9 bases fitting TRBD1. This CDR3 is 15 amino acids long. J gave up 0 bases and V 2 bases, and 1 base lay outside the gene matches. Germline V gives CDR1 MNHEY, CDR2 SVGAGI. The CDR3 nucleotides are TGTGCCAGCAGTTACGGACAGGGGTACCAAGAGACCCAGTACTTC. This codes for CASSYGQGYQETQYF.

The CDR3 DNA reads as TGTGCCAGCAGCCCCAGGGGGATGGGATCCTACGAGCAGTACTTC. Its protein product is CASSPRGMGSYEQYF. The chain has TRBV7-9 and TRBJ2-7; 7 bases map to TRBD1. The CDR3 length is 15 residues. J lost 1 base, V lost 5 bases, and 8 bases had no gene match. Per the germline V gene, CDR1 is SEHNR and CDR2 is FQNEAQ (reference sequence).

The V call is TRBV11-3, the J call TRBJ2-1; D is ambiguous. Trimming shortened V by 0 bases and J by 5 bases, and 5 bases separated the two germline ends. The CDR3 covers 13 residues. Germline lookup yields CDR1 SGHNT and CDR2 YENEEA. CDR3 loop: CASSLDHNNEQFF. For the CDR3, the DNA is TGTGCCAGCAGCTTAGATCATAACAATGAGCAGTTCTTC.

The CDR3 DNA reads TGTGCCAGCAGCCTCCTACAGGGAGATGATGGCTACACCTTC. Protein sequence: CASSLLQGDDGYTF. This chain connects TRBV4-2 to TRBJ1-2; D is perhaps TRBD1 (6 bases). Germline CDR1 and CDR2: LGHNA and YNFKEQ. V lost 4 bases, J lost 6 bases, and 15 bases lay in between. This CDR3 spans 14 amino acids.

The chain links TRBV5-1 to TRBJ1-1; 7 bases line up with TRBD1. With 3 bases clipped from V and 2 bases from J, the junction kept 7 bases outside the gene matches. Germline V CDR1 and CDR2: SGHRS, YFSETQ. CDR3 length: 15 amino acids. The CDR3 DNA reads TGCGCCAGCAGCTACTCCGGGACAGACAACACTGAAGCTTTCTTT. Translating gives CASSYSGTDNTEAFF.

The genes are TRBV18 and TRBJ1-1, with a weak D call TRBD1 (6 bases). The CDR3 runs to 17 residues. Germline V gives CDR1 KGHSH, CDR2 LQKENI. Trimming pared 1 base from V and 1 base from J, leaving 16 bases between. The CDR3 sequence: CASSPQQGALKNTEAFF. In nucleotides, the CDR3 is TGTGCCAGCTCACCACAACAGGGAGCCCTAAAGAACACTGAAGCTTTCTTT. Filled out from reference TRBV18 and TRBJ1-1, the complete variable domain reads NAGVMQNPRHLVRRRGQEARLRCSPMKGHSHVYWYRQLPEEGLKFMVYLQKENIIDESGMPKERFSAEFPKEGPSILRIQQVVRGDSAAYFCASSPQQGALKNTEAFFGQGTRLTVV.

This rearrangement joins TRBV7-8 to TRBJ2-3; 11 bases agree with TRBD2. Looked up from germline, CDR1 is SGHVS and CDR2 is FQNEAQ. There are 17 residues in the CDR3. The V and J ends lost 4 bases and 5 bases, in that order; junction bases with no gene match: 11. The DNA for the CDR3 is TGTGCCAGCAGCTCCTATCGACTAGCGGGGTATAAAGATACGCAGTATTTT. Residues: CASSSYRLAGYKDTQYF.

Here the CDR3 reads CASSEGGGSGEKLFF. CDR3 bases: TGTGCCAGCAGTGAAGGAGGGGGATCTGGTGAAAAACTGTTTTTT. The gene calls are TRBV2 and TRBJ1-4; TRBD1 is a possible D gene (6 bases). This CDR3 contains 15 residues. CDR1 is SNHLY, CDR2 FYNNEI, per germline. V lost 1 base to trimming and J lost 7 bases, with 13 bases between them.

The chain couples TRBV9 to TRBJ1-2; D call uncertain. CDR3 length: 13 residues. Trimming removed 5 bases from V and 8 bases from J, with 16 bases in between. The germline gives CDR1 SGDLS, CDR2 YYNGEE. The CDR3 here is CASRSTGVAGYTF. In DNA form, the CDR3 reads TGTGCCAGCAGATCCACCGGGGTGGCAGGCTACACCTTC. Together with reference TRBV9 and TRBJ1-2, the CDR3 gives the full variable domain: DSGVTQTPKHLITATGQRVTLRCSPRSGDLSVYWYQQSLDQGLQFLIQYYNGEERAKGNILERFSAQQFPDLHSELNLSSLELGDSALYFCASRSTGVAGYTFGSGTRLTVV.

The J gene is TRBJ2-2, the V gene TRBV6-4, with D unresolved. V lost 4 bases, J lost 8 bases, and 11 bases lay in between. This CDR3 contains 13 residues. Germline V gene sequence: CDR1 MRHNA, CDR2 SNTAGT. The CDR3 sequence is CASSVTWGGELFF. For the CDR3, the DNA is TGTGCCAGCAGTGTGACGTGGGGAGGGGAGCTGTTTTTT.

The rearrangement joins TRBV6-5 to TRBJ1-4, with no clear D. The CDR3 is 12 amino acids. Germline V gene lookup returns CDR1 MNHEY and CDR2 SVGAGI. Deletions cut 6 bases from V and 7 bases from J, with 9 bases between. CDR3 DNA: TGTGCCAGCAGCCCCTTTGGTGAAAAACTGTTTTTT. Protein: CASSPFGEKLFF.

This chain links TRBV30 with TRBJ1-2; no firm D call. This CDR3 contains 13 residues. Trimming took 2 bases from V and 8 from J, leaving 15 bases between them. Germline values: CDR1 GTSNPN, CDR2 SVGIG (reference sequence). CDR3 bases: TGTGCCTGGAGTAGTTTTGAGGGTTCGGGCTACACCTTC. It encodes CAWSSFEGSGYTF.